One T cell receptor beta chain is described in this entry. This record comes from a study of blood T cell repertoires in COVID-19. The CDR3 loop spans 14 amino acids. The V gene end was trimmed by 8 bases and the J gene end by 5 bases; junction bases not matched to a gene: 7. In germline, CDR1 is MDHEN, CDR2 SYDVKM. Profiled with immunoSEQ multiplex PCR; TCRdb holds only in-frame clones, not every one. The sample holds some 300,000 clones, about 90% seen once. The source material was PBMCs or T cells enriched from blood (not recorded which). The sequence came from a woman younger than 45 who had recovered from COVID-19. The genes are TRBV28 and TRBJ1-2; TRBD1 aligns across 11 bases. The CDR3 region is CASLAGTGGYGYTF. The DNA for the CDR3 is TGTGCCAGCCTAGCCGGGACAGGGGGTTATGGCTACACCTTC.